Many counts were recorded for the clone carrying this T cell receptor beta chain. Its target is not known. The sample belongs to a study of blood T cells in healthy people across ages. Next came a second PCR, run for about 7 to 12 cycles, which used a sample-barcoded 5' primer along with a J-beta primer mix. Each CDR3 protein gets one entry after TCRdb re-called the 5' RACE reads with MiXCR. The sample consists of approximately 680,000 distinct CDR3 sequences, about 30% of them appearing once. Germline V gene lookup returns CDR1 ENHRY and CDR2 SYGVKD. This CDR3 region has 18 residues. Trimming cost V 5 bases and J 5 bases; bases outside gene matches: 15. Overall study findings and caveats: Donor CMV status was unknown, possibly confounding expanded clonotype changes.

The chain links TRBV10-3 to TRBJ2-7; 13 bases fit TRBD2. The TCR was taken from an elderly woman in good health. The source material was blood. The DNA of the CDR3 is TGTGCCATCAGTCCTACCCGGACTAGCGGGGGCTTGAGCAACGAGCAGTACTTC. Its translation: CAISPTRTSGGLSNEQYF.